This T cell receptor (beta chain) was found in a study of T-cell memory formation after mild COVID-19. On the study more broadly: Each donor largely had its own TCR clusters.

TCRdb reprocessed the 5' RACE reads via MiXCR and lists one record per CDR3 protein. This table has approximately 390,000 distinct CDR3 sequences, more than 15% appearing once. Study-level points and caveats: Contracting CD4+ clones were located mainly in CM and EM, and CD8+ clones in EMRA. Contracting clones from day 15 to 85 had balanced CD4/CD8; later expanders favoured CD4+.

On this clonotype itself: Its antigen remains unknown.

This TCR derives from a man aged 18 to 30 who had mild COVID-19 (a few samples of this study predate the infection). Cell type and time point are not known. The sample was PBMCs or a T cell subset sorted from them (not recorded which).

The CDR3 sequence is CASSPGTDNGGELFF. The CDR3 nucleotides are TGTGCCAGCAGCCCCGGGACCGATAACGGCGGGGAGCTGTTTTTT. The chain recombines TRBV7-8 with TRBJ2-2, with D possibly being TRBD1 or TRBD2 (5 bases each). The germline V gene encodes CDR1 SGHVS and CDR2 FQNEAQ. The CDR3 spans 15 residues. The V and J ends lost 5 bases and 7 bases respectively, with 17 bases between them.